The 5 T cell receptor beta chains below were found in one sample sequenced in a study of blood T cell repertoires in COVID-19. Generated by immunoSEQ multiplex PCR, the TCRdb table keeps only in-frame clones and is missing some. This sample has over 35,000 clones, with approximately 85% found just once. The sequenced material came from peripheral blood. These receptors were taken from a man aged 60 to 69 with active or convalescent COVID-19.

V and J are TRBV30 and TRBJ1-4; no definite D call. The germline gives CDR1 GTSNPN, CDR2 SVGIG (reference sequence). The CDR3 totals 10 residues. V lost 8 bases to trimming and J lost 7 bases, with 8 bases between them. CDR3 amino acids: CALSGEKLFF. For the CDR3, the DNA is TGTGCCCTGTCAGGTGAAAAACTGTTTTTT.

V gene TRBV5-1 combines with J gene TRBJ2-1, with D maybe TRBD1 (6 bases). Trimming removed 4 bases at V and 16 bases at J, with 18 bases between. CDR3 length: 12 amino acids. The germline CDR1 and CDR2 sequences are SGHRS and YFSETQ. CDR3: CASSPPGAHPFF. The CDR3 DNA sequence: TGCGCCAGCAGCCCCCCAGGGGCCCACCCTTTCTTC.

The J gene is TRBJ1-6, the V gene TRBV6-5; D unclear. V was trimmed by 4 bases and J by 4 bases, leaving 8 bases between them. The CDR3 sequence is 14 residues long. Germline V CDR1 and CDR2: MNHEY, SVGAGI. The CDR3 sequence: CASSSTPYNSPLHF. The DNA of the CDR3 is TGTGCCAGCAGTTCTACGCCATATAATTCACCCCTCCACTTT.

The rearrangement links TRBV6-2 or TRBV6-3 to TRBJ1-1; the D is unclear. The germline V and J ends were trimmed by 6 bases and 1 base, with 24 bases remaining between them. This CDR3 contains 18 residues. Germline V gives CDR1 MNHEY, CDR2 SVGEGT. CDR3 residues: CASSLYPLMAGTNTEAFF. Here the CDR3 DNA reads TGTGCCAGCAGCCTGTATCCCTTAATGGCAGGCACGAACACTGAAGCTTTCTTT.

The count of this clone is one. The V and J genes are TRBV19 and TRBJ1-2; 10 nucleotides line up with TRBD1. The V gene end was trimmed by 4 bases and the J gene end by 4 bases; junction bases not matched to a gene: 6. The CDR3 contains 15 residues. CDR1 is LNHDA, CDR2 SQIVND, per germline (reference sequence). In DNA form, the CDR3 reads TGTGCCAGTAGTACCCCGGGACAGGGGTTCTATGGCTACACCTTC. This translates into CASSTPGQGFYGYTF.